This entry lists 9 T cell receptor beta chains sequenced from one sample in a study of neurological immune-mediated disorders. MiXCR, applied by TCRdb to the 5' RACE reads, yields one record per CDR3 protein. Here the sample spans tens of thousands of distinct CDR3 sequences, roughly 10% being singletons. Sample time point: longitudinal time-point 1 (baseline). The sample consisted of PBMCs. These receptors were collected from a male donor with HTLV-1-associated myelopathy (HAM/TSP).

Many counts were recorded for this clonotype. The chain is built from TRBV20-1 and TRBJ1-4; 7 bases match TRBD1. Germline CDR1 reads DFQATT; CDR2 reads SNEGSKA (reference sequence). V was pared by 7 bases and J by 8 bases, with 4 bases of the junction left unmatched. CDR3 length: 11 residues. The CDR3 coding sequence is TGCAGTGGAACGGACAGGGAAAAACTGTTTTTT. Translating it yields CSGTDREKLFF.

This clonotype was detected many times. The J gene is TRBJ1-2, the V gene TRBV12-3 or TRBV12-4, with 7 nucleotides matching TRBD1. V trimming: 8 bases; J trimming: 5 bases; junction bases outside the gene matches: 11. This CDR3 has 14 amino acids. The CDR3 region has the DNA TGTGCCAGCGTGGGACAGCTCATACTGTATGGCTACACCTTC. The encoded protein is CASVGQLILYGYTF.

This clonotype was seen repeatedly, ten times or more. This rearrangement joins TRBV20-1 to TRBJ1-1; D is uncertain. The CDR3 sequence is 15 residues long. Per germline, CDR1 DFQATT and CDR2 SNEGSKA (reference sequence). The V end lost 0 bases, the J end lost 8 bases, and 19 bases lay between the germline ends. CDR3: CSARDRRSGREEAFF. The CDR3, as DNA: TGCAGTGCTAGAGATAGAAGATCCGGGAGAGAAGAAGCTTTCTTT.

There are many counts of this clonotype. The CDR3 DNA reads as TGCGCCAGCAGCACCCCGGGGGGCCCAGATACGCAGTATTTT. Its protein is CASSTPGGPDTQYF. The J gene is TRBJ2-3, the V gene TRBV5-1, with D possibly TRBD2 on 7 matching bases. The V gene lost 4 bases and the J gene lost 4 bases, with 13 bases spanning the gap. Germline V lookup: CDR1 SGHRS, CDR2 YFSETQ. This CDR3 has 14 amino acids. The full variable domain, its missing parts supplied by reference TRBV5-1 and TRBJ2-3, is KAGVTQTPRYLIKTRGQQVTLSCSPISGHRSVSWYQQTPGQGLQFLFEYFSETQRNKGNFPGRFSGRQFSNSRSEMNVSTLELGDSALYLCASSTPGGPDTQYFGPGTRLTVL.

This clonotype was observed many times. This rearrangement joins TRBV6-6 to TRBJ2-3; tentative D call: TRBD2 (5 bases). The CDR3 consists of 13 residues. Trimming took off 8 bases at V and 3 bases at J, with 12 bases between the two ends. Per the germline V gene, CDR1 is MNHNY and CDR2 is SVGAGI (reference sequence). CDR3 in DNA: TGTGCCAGCCGTACACGAGGGACAGATACGCAGTATTTT. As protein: CASRTRGTDTQYF.

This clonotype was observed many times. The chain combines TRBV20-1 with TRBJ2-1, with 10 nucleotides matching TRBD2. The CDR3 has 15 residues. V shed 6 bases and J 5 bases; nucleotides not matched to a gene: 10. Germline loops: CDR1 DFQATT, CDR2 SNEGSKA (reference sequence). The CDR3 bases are TGCAGTGCACCCATAGCGGGGGGCCGCCACAATGAGCAGTTCTTC. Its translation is CSAPIAGGRHNEQFF.

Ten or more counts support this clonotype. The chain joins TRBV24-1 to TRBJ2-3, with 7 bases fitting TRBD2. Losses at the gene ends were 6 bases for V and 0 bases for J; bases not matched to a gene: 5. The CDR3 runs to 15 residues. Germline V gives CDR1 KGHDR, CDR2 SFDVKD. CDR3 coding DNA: TGTGCCACCAGTATCAGCGGGGTAAGCACAGATACGCAGTATTTT. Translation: CATSISGVSTDTQYF.

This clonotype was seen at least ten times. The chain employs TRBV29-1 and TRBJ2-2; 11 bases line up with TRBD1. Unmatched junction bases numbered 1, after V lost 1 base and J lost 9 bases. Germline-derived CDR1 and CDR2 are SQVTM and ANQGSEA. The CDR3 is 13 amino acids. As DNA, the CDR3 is TGCAGCGTTGAAGGGACAGGGGGCCGGGAGCTGTTTTTT. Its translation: CSVEGTGGRELFF.

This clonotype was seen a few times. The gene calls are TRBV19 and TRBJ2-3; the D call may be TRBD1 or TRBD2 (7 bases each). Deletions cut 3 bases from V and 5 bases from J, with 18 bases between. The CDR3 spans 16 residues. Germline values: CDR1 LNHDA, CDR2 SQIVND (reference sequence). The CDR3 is CASSIQGGSPGDTQYF. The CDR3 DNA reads TGTGCCAGTAGTATCCAGGGGGGGTCGCCGGGAGATACGCAGTATTTT.